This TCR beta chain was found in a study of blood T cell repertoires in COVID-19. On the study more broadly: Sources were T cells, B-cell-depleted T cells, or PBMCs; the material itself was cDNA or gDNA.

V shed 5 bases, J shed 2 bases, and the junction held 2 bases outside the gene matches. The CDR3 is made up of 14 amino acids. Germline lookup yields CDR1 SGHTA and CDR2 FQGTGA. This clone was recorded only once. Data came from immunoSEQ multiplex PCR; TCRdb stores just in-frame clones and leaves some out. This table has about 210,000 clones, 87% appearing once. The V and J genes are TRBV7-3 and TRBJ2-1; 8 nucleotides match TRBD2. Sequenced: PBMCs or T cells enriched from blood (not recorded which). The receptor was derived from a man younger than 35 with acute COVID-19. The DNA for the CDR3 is TGTGCCAGCAGCCCGGGGGGGGCCTACAATGAGCAGTTCTTC. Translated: CASSPGGAYNEQFF.